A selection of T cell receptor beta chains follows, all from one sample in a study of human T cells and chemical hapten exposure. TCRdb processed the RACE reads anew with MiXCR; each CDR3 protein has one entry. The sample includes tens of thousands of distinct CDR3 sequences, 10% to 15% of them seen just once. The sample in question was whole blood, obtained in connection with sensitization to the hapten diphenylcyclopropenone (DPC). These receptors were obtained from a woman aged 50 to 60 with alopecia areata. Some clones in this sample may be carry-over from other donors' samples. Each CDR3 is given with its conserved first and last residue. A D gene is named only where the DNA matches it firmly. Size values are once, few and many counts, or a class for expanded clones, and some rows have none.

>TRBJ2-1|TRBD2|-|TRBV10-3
TGTGCCATCAGTGCCGGACTAGCGGGAGTCAATGAGCAGTTCTTC
CAISAGLAGVNEQFF
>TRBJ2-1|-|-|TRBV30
TGTGCCTGGAGTCCCAGCCGATTCAATGAGCAGTTCTTC
CAWSPSRFNEQFF
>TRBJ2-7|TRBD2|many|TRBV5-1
TGCGCCAGCAGTCGGACTAGCGGGATGTACTACGAGCAGTACTTC
CASSRTSGMYYEQYF
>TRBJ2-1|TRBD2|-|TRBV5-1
TGCGCCAGCAGCTTGGGGGGCACTAGCGGGAGCAGATACAATGAGCAGTTCTTC
CASSLGGTSGSRYNEQFF
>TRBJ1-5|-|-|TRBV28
TGTGCCTCGGGAGGGCCCCAGCATTTT
CASGGPQHF
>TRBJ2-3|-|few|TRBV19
TGTGCCAGTAGTCCAAGGACAGATACGCAGTATTTT
CASSPRTDTQYF
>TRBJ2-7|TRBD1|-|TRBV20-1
TGCAGTGCTAGAGATCCGGACAGGGTGTCCTACGAGCAGTACTTC
CSARDPDRVSYEQYF
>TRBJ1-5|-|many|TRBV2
TGTGCCAGCAGGGACACCTTCAATCAGCCCCAGCATTTT
CASRDTFNQPQHF
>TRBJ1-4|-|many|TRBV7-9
TGTGCCAGCAGCAAACCGGGAGAGGAAAAACTGTTTTTT
CASSKPGEEKLFF
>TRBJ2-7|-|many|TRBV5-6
TGTGCCAGCAGCTCTCAGGTGGGGCAGGGCCGCTCCTACGAGCAGTACTTC
CASSSQVGQGRSYEQYF
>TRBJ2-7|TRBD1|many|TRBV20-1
TGCAGTGCGGTCCGGACAGGGAGATACGAGCAGTACTTC
CSAVRTGRYEQYF
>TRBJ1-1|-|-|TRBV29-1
TGCAGCGTTGAAATTGGGATGACGGGGAACACTGAAGCTTTCTTT
CSVEIGMTGNTEAFF
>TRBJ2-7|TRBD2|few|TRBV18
TGTGCCAGCTCACCCCTACTAGCGGGATCTGTACACGAGCAGTACTTC
CASSPLLAGSVHEQYF
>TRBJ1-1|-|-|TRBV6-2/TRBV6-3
TGTGCCAGCAGTGCTGTAGGGAACACTGAAGCTTTCTTT
CASSAVGNTEAFF
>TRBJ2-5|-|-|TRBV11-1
TGTGCCAGCAGCTTTTTGGAGACCCAGTACTTC
CASSFLETQYF
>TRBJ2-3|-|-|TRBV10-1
TGCGCCAGCAGTGAGTCTGGGGGACTCACAGATACGCAGTATTTT
CASSESGGLTDTQYF
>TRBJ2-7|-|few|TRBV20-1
TGCAGTGCTAGTGGCGTGGCTAGCGCCTTCTCCTACGAGCAGTACTTC
CSASGVASAFSYEQYF